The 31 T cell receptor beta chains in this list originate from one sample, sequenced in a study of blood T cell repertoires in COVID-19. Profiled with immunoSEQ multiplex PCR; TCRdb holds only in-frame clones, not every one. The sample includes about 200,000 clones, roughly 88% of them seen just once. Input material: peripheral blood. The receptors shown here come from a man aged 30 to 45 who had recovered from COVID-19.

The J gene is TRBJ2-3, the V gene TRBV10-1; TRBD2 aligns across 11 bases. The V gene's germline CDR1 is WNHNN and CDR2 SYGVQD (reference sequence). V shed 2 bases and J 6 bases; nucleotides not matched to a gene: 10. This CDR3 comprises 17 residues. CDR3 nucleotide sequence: TGCGCCAGCAGTGAGGGGACTAGCGGCTTACTCGGGGATACGCAGTATTTT. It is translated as CASSEGTSGLLGDTQYF.

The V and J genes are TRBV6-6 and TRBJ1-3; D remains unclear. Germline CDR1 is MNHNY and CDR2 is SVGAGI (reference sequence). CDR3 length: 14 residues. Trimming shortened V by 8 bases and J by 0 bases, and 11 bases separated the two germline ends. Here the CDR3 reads CASGVGDSGNTIYF. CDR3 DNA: TGTGCCAGCGGTGTCGGGGACTCTGGAAACACCATATATTTT.

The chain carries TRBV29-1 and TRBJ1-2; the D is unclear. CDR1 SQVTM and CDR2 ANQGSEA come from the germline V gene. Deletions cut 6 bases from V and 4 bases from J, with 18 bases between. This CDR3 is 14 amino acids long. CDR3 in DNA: TGCAGCGTCCTAAACGGGAAAACGGGCTATGGCTACACCTTC. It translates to CSVLNGKTGYGYTF.

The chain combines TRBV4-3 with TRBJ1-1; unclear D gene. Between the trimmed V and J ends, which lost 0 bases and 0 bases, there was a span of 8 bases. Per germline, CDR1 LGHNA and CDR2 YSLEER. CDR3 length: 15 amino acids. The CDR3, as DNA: TGCGCCAGCAGCCAAGATCGACTTATGAACACTGAAGCTTTCTTT. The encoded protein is CASSQDRLMNTEAFF.

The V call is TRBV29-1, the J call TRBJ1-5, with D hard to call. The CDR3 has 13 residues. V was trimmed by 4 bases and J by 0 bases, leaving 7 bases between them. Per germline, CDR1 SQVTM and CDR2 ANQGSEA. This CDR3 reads CSVGEDSNQPQHF. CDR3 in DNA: TGCAGCGTTGGGGAGGATAGCAATCAGCCCCAGCATTTT.

This CDR3 reads CASSVDPGYSNQPQHF. The CDR3 DNA reads as TGTGCCAGCAGCGTAGACCCAGGTTATAGCAATCAGCCCCAGCATTTT. The V call is TRBV9, the J call TRBJ1-5; no firm D call. CDR1 and CDR2 (germline): SGDLS, YYNGEE. The CDR3 length is 16 residues. Deletions cut 0 bases from V and 0 bases from J, with 10 bases between.

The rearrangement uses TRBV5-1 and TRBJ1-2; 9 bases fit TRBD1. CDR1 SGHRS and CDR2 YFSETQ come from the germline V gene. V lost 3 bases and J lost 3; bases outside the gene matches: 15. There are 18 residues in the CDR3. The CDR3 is CASSSRTLNRQGDYGYTF. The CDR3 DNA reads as TGCGCCAGCAGCTCAAGAACCTTGAACAGACAGGGGGACTATGGCTACACCTTC.

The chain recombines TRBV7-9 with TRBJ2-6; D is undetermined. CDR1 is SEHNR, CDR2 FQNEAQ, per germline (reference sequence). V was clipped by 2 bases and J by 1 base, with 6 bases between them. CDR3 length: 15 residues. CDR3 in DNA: TGTGCCAGCAGCTTAAGTCGGTCTGGGGCCAACGTCCTGACTTTC. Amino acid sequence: CASSLSRSGANVLTF.

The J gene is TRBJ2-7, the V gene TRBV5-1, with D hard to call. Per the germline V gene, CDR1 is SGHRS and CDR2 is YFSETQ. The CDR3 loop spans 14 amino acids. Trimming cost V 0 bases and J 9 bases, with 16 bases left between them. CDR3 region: CASSLDEWLGSQYF. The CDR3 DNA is TGCGCCAGCAGCTTGGACGAGTGGCTGGGCTCGCAGTACTTC.

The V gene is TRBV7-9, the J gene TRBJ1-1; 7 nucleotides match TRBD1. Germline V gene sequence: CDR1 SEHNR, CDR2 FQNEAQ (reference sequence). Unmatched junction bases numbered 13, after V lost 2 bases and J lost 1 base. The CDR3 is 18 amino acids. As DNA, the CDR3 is TGTGCCAGCAGCTTAAGTACCCACAGGGGAGGTCGGAACACTGAAGCTTTCTTT. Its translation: CASSLSTHRGGRNTEAFF. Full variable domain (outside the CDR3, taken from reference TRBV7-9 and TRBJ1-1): DTGVSQNPRHKITKRGQNVTFRCDPISEHNRLYWYRQTLGQGPEFLTYFQNEAQLEKSRLLSDRFSAERPKGSFSTLEIQRTEQGDSAMYLCASSLSTHRGGRNTEAFFGQGTRLTVV.

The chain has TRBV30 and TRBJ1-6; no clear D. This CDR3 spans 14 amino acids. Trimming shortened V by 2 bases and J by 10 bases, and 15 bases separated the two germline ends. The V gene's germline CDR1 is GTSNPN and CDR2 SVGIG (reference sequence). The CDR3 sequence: CAWSRATGSSPLHF. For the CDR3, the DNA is TGTGCCTGGAGTAGAGCCACGGGGTCCTCACCCCTCCACTTT.

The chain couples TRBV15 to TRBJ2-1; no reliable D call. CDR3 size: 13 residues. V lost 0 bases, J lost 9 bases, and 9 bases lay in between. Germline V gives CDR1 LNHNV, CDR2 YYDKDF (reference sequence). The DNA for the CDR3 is TGTGCCACCAGCAGAGATCCCCAGTTTGAGCAGTTCTTC. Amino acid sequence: CATSRDPQFEQFF.

CDR3 in amino acids: CATTARGRNTEAFF. DNA for the CDR3: TGTGCCACCACTGCCAGGGGAAGGAACACTGAAGCTTTCTTT. The chain carries TRBV24-1 and TRBJ1-1; D possibly corresponds to TRBD1 (6 bases). Trimming took 8 bases from V and 1 from J, leaving 13 bases between them. The CDR3 loop spans 14 amino acids. Germline V CDR1 and CDR2: KGHDR, SFDVKD.

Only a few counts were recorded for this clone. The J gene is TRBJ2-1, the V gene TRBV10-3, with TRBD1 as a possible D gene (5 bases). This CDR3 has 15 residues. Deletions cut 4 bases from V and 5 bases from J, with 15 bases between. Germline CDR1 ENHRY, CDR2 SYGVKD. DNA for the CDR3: TGTGCCATCAGTGTAGACAGAGGCCAAGACAATGAGCAGTTCTTC. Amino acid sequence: CAISVDRGQDNEQFF.

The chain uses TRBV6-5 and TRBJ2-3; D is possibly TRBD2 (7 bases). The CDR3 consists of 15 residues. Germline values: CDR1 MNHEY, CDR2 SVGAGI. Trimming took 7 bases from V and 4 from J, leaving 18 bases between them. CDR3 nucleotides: TGTGCCAGCATCCCAAGTGGGGGGGCCGCAGATACGCAGTATTTT. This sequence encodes CASIPSGGAADTQYF.

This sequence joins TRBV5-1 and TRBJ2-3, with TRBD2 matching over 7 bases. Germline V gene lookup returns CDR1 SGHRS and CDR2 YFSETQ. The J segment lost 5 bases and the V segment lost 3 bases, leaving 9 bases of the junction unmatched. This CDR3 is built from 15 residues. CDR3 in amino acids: CASSSLGGDGDTQYF. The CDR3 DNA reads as TGCGCCAGCAGCTCACTTGGGGGGGATGGAGATACGCAGTATTTT. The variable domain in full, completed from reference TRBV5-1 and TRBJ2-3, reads KAGVTQTPRYLIKTRGQQVTLSCSPISGHRSVSWYQQTPGQGLQFLFEYFSETQRNKGNFPGRFSGRQFSNSRSEMNVSTLELGDSALYLCASSSLGGDGDTQYFGPGTRLTVL.

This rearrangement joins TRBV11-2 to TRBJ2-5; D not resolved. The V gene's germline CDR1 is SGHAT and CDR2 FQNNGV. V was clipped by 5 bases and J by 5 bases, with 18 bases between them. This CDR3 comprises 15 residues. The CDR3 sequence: CASSPHPTQEETQYF. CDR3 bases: TGTGCCAGCAGCCCCCACCCCACCCAAGAGGAGACCCAGTACTTC.

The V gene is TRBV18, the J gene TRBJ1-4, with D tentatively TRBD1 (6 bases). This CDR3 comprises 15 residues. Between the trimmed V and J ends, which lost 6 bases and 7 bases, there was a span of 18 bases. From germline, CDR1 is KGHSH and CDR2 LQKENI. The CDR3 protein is CASSYLQGYSEKLFF. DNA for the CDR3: TGTGCCAGCTCTTATTTACAGGGCTACTCTGAAAAACTGTTTTTT.

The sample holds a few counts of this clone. CDR3 bases: TGTGCCAGCAGTGGTAGACTAGCGGGGTTCCCTAGCACAGATACGCAGTATTTT. This encodes CASSGRLAGFPSTDTQYF. V usage is TRBV6-1 and J usage is TRBJ2-3, with 11 bases aligning to TRBD2. The V gene end was trimmed by 4 bases and the J gene end by 0 bases; junction bases not matched to a gene: 9. Looked up from germline, CDR1 is MNHNS and CDR2 is SASEGT. The CDR3 runs 18 residues.

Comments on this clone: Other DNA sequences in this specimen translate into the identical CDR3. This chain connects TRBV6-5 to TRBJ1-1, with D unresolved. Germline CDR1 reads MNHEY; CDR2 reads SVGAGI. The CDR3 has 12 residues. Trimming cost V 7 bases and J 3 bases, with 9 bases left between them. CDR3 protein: CASTGGYTEAFF. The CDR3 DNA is TGTGCCAGCACCGGCGGGTACACTGAAGCTTTCTTT.

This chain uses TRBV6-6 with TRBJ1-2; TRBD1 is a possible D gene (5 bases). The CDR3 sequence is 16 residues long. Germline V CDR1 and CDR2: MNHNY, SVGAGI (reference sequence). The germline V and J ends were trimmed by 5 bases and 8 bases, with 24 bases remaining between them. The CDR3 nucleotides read TGTGCCAGCAGTCGAGGGGAGGCAGGGACCTATGCCGGCTACACCTTC. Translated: CASSRGEAGTYAGYTF.

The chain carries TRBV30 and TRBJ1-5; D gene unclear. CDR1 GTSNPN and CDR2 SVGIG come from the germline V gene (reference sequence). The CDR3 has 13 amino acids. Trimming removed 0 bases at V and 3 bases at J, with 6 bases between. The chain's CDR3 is CAWSVSSNQPQHF. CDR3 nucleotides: TGTGCCTGGAGTGTAAGCTCCAATCAGCCCCAGCATTTT.

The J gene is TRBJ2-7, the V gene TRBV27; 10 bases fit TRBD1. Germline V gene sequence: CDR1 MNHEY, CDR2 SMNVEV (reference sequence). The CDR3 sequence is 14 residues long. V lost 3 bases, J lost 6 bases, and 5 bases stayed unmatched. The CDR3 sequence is CASSFPGQGSEQYF. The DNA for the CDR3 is TGTGCCAGCAGTTTCCCGGGACAGGGGTCCGAGCAGTACTTC.

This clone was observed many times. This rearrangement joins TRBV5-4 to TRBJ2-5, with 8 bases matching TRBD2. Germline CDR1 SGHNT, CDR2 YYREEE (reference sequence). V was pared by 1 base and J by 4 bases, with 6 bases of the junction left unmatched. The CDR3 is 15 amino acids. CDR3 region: CASSLRRGEGETQYF. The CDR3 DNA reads TGTGCCAGCAGCTTGAGGCGGGGGGAGGGAGAGACCCAGTACTTC.

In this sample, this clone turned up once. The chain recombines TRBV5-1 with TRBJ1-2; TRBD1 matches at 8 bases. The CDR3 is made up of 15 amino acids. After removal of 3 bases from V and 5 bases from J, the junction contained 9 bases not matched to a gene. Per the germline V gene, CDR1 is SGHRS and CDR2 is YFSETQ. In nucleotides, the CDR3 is TGCGCCAGCAGCTCAGGACAGGGAAAGAGTTATGGCTACACCTTC. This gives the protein CASSSGQGKSYGYTF.

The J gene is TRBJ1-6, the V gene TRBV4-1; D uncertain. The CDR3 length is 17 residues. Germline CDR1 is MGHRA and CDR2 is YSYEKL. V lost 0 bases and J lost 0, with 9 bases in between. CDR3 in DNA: TGCGCCAGCAGCCAAGATAGACTGAGCTCCTATAATTCACCCCTCCACTTT. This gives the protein CASSQDRLSSYNSPLHF.

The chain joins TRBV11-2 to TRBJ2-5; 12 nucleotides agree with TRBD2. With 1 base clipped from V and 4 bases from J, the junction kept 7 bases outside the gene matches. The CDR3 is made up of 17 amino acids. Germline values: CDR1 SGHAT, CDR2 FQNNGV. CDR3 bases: TGTGCCAGCAGCTTAGCCCTAGCGGGGGGGCGAGGAGAGACCCAGTACTTC. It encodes CASSLALAGGRGETQYF. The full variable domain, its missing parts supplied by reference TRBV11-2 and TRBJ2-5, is EAGVAQSPRYKIIEKRQSVAFWCNPISGHATLYWYQQILGQGPKLLIQFQNNGVVDDSQLPKDRFSAERLKGVDSTLKIQPAKLEDSAVYLCASSLALAGGRGETQYFGPGTRLLVL.

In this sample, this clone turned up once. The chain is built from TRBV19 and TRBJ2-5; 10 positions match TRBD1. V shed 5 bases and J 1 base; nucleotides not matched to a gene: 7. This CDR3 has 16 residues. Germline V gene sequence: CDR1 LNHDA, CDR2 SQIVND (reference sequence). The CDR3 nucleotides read TGTGCCAGTAGTGCCGGGACAGGGGCCCTCCAAGAGACCCAGTACTTC. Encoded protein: CASSAGTGALQETQYF.

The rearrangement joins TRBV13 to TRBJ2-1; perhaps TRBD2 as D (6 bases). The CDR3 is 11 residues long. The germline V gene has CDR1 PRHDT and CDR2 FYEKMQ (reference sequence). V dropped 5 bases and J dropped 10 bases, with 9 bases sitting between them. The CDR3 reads CASSQLAEQFF. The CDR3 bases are TGTGCCAGCAGCCAGCTAGCGGAGCAGTTCTTC.

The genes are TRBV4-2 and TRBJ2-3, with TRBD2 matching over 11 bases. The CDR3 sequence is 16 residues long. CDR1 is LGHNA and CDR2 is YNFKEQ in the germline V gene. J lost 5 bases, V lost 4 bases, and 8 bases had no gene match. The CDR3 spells CASSPRSGGAEDTQYF. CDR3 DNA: TGTGCCAGCAGCCCCCGTAGCGGGGGGGCTGAAGATACGCAGTATTTT.

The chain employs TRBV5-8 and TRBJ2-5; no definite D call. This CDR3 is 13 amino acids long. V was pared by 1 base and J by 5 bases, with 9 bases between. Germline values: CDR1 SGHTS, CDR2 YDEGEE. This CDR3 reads CASSLRGGETQYF. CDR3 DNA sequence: TGTGCCAGCAGCTTGAGAGGTGGGGAGACCCAGTACTTC. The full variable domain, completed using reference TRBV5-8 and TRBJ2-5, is EAGVTQSPTHLIKTRGQQATLRCSPISGHTSVYWYQQALGLGLQFLLWYDEGEERNRGNFPPRFSGRQFPNYSSELNVNALELEDSALYLCASSLRGGETQYFGPGTRLLVL.